The subject of this entry is one T cell receptor (beta chain). The clone's antigen remains unknown. No much larger clonotype is one base removed from it; base qualities were not supplied. RNA was extracted using the RNeasy kit, and roughly 0.5 to 1 ug of the RNA was reverse transcribed with random hexamers. The immunoSEQ multiplex PCR assay, which covers 54 Vbeta and 13 Jbeta segments, was used to amplify TCR beta CDR3 regions. PCR amplification bias was corrected by using a synthetic template baseline for primer optimization and computational correction. The original methods were these. Only productive sequences were kept, with reads annotated to V, D and J genes according to IMGT and analyzed in immunoSEQ Analyzer. To calculate clonality, Shannon entropy was normalized by log2 of the number of productive unique sequences and then subtracted from one. For each patient and control, public and private clones were evaluated among the 100 most prevalent clones. Susac-specific clones were defined as absent from healthy and MS cohorts, over a thousand published viral clones and other ImmuneACCESS disease sequences. Using fastp at Q25 and MiXCR, TCRdb reprocessed the public reads and kept productive beta chains. Rows are combined by CDR3 protein, so each entry shows the most common genes and DNA. TCRdb, not the authors, supplied the V and J calls. Present in this sample are under 200,000 distinct CDR3 sequences, approximately 93% of which were seen just once. Approximately 0.098% of the sample is held by the ten biggest clonotypes.

The data were obtained in a study of CD8 T cells in Susac syndrome (dated by TCRdb to about 2019). Regarding the research as a whole: Whether CD8+ T cell activation and differentiation in Susac syndrome was antigen driven was tested using repertoire sequencing.

Peripheral blood CD8+ and CD4+ T cells from healthy donors, Susac syndrome patients and multiple sclerosis patients were profiled using high-throughput TCR beta sequencing. Healthy donors were age- and sex-matched controls. Bulk CD8+ and CD4+ T cells were purified by magnetic negative isolation, while CD8+ TEMRA cells were enriched using FACS. Blood was drawn into EDTA tubes, processed within 24 hours, and PBMCs were isolated by density gradient centrifugation. PBMCs destined for TCR sequencing were cryopreserved in liquid nitrogen and later thawed in a 37 °C water bath. Purity of sorted or isolated CD4+, CD8+ and CD8+ TEMRA cells was at least 90%. The study at large found these results: The number of individuals in the TCR sequencing and HLA analysis was recognized as being relatively small.

The junction shows trimming of 4 bases on V and 2 bases on J, and the gene matches do not reach 2 bases of it. The germline V gene provides CDR1 SQVTM and CDR2 ANQGSEA. From cysteine to phenylalanine, the CDR3 is 13 amino acids long. The kept DNA is CDR3 alone, 39 bases in frame from the first base. The receptor chain draws on TRBV29-1 and TRBJ2-1, and 7 junctional nucleotides match TRBD2. Sequencing was carried out using CD4+ T cells from PBMCs. This clonotype was obtained from a human donor in good health. The CDR3: CSVVRGAYNEQFF. The sequenced DNA is TGCAGCGTTGTTCGGGGGGCCTACAATGAGCAGTTCTTC.